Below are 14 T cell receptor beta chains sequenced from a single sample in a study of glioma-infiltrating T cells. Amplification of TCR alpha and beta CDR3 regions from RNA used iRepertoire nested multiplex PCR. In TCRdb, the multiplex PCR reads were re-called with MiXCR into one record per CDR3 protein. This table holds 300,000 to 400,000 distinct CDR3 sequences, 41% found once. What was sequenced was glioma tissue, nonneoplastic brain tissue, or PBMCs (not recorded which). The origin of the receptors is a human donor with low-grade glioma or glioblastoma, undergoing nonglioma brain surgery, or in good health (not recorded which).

The CDR3 coding sequence is TGCAGGGCTGAACTAGCCTACAATGAGCAGTTCTTC. It encodes CRAELAYNEQFF. The rearrangement links TRBV20-1 to TRBJ2-1; maybe TRBD2 (5 bases). Germline lookup yields CDR1 DFQATT and CDR2 SNEGSKA (reference sequence). The CDR3 consists of 12 residues.

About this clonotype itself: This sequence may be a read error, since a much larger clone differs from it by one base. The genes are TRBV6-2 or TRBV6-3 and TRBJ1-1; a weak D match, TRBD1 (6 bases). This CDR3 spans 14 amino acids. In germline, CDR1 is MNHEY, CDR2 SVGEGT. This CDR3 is CASNRDTMNTKAFF. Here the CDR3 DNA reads TGTGCCAGCAATCGGGACACCATGAACACTAAAGCTTTCTTT.

In nucleotides, the CDR3 is TGTGCCAGCAGTTTTCCGGCGGCTTATAGCAATCAGCCCCAGCATTTT. Amino acids: CASSFPAAYSNQPQHF. V gene TRBV28 combines with J gene TRBJ1-5; D is uncertain. Trimming cost V 3 bases and J 0 bases, with 12 bases left between them. The CDR3 covers 16 residues. The germline CDR1 and CDR2 sequences are MDHEN and SYDVKM.

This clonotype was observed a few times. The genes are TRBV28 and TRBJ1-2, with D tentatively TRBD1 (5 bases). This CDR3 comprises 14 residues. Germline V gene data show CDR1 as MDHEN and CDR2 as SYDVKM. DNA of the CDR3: TGTGCTGGTGGTAGGGAGGGGCAATCGGGTGGCTACACCTTC. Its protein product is CAGGREGQSGGYTF.

DNA of the CDR3: TGTGCCAGCGACAGGAACTATGGCTACACCTTC. Amino acids: CASDRNYGYTF. The V call is TRBV2, the J call TRBJ1-2, with D perhaps TRBD1 (6 bases). CDR1 is SNHLY, CDR2 FYNNEI, per germline. The length of the CDR3 is 11 residues. V lost 8 bases and J lost 2, with 6 bases in between.

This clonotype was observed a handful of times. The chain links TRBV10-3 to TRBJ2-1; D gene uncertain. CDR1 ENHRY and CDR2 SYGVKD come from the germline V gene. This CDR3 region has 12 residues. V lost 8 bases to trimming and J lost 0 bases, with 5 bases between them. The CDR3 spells CAIGDSYNEQFF. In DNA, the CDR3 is TGTGCCATCGGCGACTCCTACAATGAGCAGTTCTTC.

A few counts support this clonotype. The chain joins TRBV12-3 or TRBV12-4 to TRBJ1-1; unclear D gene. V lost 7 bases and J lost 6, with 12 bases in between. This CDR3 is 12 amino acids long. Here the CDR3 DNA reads TGTGCCAGCATCTGGCGGGAGGCTGAAGCTTTCTTT. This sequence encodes CASIWREAEAFF.

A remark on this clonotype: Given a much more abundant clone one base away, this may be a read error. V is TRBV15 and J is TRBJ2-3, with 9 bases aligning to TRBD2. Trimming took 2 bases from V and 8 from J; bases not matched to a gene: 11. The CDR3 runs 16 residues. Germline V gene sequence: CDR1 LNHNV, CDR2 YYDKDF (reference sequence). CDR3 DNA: TGTGCCACCAGCAGAATTACCGGGACTAGCAGTGTTACGCAGTATTTT. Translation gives CATSRITGTSSVTQYF. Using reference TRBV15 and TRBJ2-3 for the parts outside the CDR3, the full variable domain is DAMVIQNPRYQVTQFGKPVTLSCSQTLNHNVMYWYQQKSSQAPKLLFHYYDKDFNNEADTPDNFQSRRPNTSFCFLDIRSPGLGDTAMYLCATSRITGTSSVTQYFGPGTRLTVL.

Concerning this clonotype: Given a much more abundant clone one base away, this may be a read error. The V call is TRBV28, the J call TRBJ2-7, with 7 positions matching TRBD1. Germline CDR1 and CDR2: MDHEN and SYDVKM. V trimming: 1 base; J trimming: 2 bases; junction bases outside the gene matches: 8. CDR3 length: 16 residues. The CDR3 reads CASSLFPTGVPYEQYF. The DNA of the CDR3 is TGTGCCAGCAGTTTATTCCCCACAGGGGTCCCCTACGAGCAGTACTTC.

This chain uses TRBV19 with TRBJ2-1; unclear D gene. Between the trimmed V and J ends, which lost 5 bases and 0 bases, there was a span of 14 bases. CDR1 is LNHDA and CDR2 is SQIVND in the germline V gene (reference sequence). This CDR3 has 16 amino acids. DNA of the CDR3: TGTGCCAGTAGTCCCCCCGACACCTTCTCCTACAATGAGCAGTTCTTC. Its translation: CASSPPDTFSYNEQFF.

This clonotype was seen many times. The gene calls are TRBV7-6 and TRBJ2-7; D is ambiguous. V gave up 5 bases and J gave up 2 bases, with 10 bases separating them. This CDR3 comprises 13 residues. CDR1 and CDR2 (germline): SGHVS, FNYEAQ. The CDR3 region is CASSPGPAYEQYF. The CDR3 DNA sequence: TGTGCCAGCAGCCCCGGCCCGGCCTACGAGCAGTACTTC.

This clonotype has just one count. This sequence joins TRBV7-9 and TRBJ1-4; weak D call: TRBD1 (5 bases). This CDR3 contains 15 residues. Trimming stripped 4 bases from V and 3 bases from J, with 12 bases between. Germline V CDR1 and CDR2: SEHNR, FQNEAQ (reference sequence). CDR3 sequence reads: CASSSWDGPNEKLFF. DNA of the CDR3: TGTGCCAGCAGCTCCTGGGACGGACCTAATGAAAAACTGTTTTTT.

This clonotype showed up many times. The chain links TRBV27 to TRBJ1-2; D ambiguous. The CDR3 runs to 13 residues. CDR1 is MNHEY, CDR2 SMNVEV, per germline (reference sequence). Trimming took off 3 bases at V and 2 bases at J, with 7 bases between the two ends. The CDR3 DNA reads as TGTGCCAGCAGTTTGGCCAGAAACTATGGCTACACCTTC. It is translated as CASSLARNYGYTF.

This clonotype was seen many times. The CDR3 DNA sequence: TGTGCCAGCAGTTTTGTAAGGGCAGCAACTAATACGCAGTATTTT. Residues: CASSFVRAATNTQYF. The chain couples TRBV28 to TRBJ2-3; the D is unclear. Germline V lookup: CDR1 MDHEN, CDR2 SYDVKM. CDR3 length: 15 amino acids. The V gene lost 3 bases and the J gene lost 7 bases, with 17 bases spanning the gap.